These 25 T cell receptor beta chains were all obtained from the same sample, sequenced in a study of T cell responses to AZD1222 COVID-19 vaccine (dated by TCRdb to the early 2020s). The intended sense of this specimen's time point label: baseline before first vaccination. Library generation was performed with the immunoSEQ multiplex PCR assay. The table was pulled from immuneACCESS by TCRdb, which kept in-frame rearrangements only. Such tables lose some clones; where checked, under half of the loss comes from unresolved V genes, and the rest has no known cause. The sample profile shows around 140,000 clones; 85% to 95% of them were found once. The ten largest clones add up to 1.5% to 2% of the sample. Material: peripheral blood, obtained on day 0 of AZD1222 vaccination. The receptors originated from an adult in good health.

The chain employs TRBV28 and TRBJ1-3; D unclear. Trimming removed 4 bases from V and 1 base from J, with 8 bases in between. This CDR3 contains 14 residues. Germline V lookup: CDR1 MDHEN, CDR2 SYDVKM. The CDR3, as DNA: TGTGCCAGCAGTTCTCTTCTATCTGGAAACACCATATATTTT. Translating it yields CASSSLLSGNTIYF.

The rearrangement links TRBV29-1 to TRBJ1-5, with no clear D. CDR1 is SQVTM, CDR2 ANQGSEA, per germline. The CDR3 consists of 13 residues. Trimming took off 1 base at V and 0 bases at J, with 4 bases between the two ends. CDR3 in amino acids: CSVEGNSNQPQHF. CDR3 sequence (DNA): TGCAGCGTTGAAGGCAATAGCAATCAGCCCCAGCATTTT.

The chain joins TRBV6-5 to TRBJ1-1; 8 bases match TRBD1. The CDR3 runs to 14 residues. Unmatched junction bases numbered 7, after V lost 6 bases and J lost 4 bases. CDR1 and CDR2 (germline): MNHEY, SVGAGI. The CDR3 protein is CASSLRGQGTEAFF. The DNA of the CDR3 is TGTGCCAGCAGCCTCAGGGGGCAGGGCACTGAAGCTTTCTTT.

CDR3 nucleotide sequence: TGTGCCATCAGTGAGTTACTGGGGGGGGGCACTGAAGCTTTCTTT. Translated, it gives CAISELLGGGTEAFF. This sequence joins TRBV10-3 and TRBJ1-1; a possible D gene is TRBD1 (5 bases). V lost 1 base, J lost 4 bases, and 13 bases lay in between. The CDR3 runs to 15 residues. Germline CDR1 reads ENHRY; CDR2 reads SYGVKD.

J is TRBJ2-3 and V is TRBV9; a possible D gene is TRBD1 (6 bases). V lost 2 bases and J lost 4, with 11 bases in between. CDR3 length equals 14 residues. CDR1 and CDR2 (germline): SGDLS, YYNGEE. CDR3 bases: TGTGCCAGCAGCGTGCAGGGGTCCCCAGATACGCAGTATTTT. It specifies CASSVQGSPDTQYF.

The chain carries TRBV7-2 and TRBJ2-1; no reliable D call. The V and J ends lost 6 bases and 5 bases respectively, with 23 bases between them. This CDR3 region has 17 residues. The germline V gene encodes CDR1 SGHTA and CDR2 FQGNSA. For the CDR3, the DNA is TGTGCCAGCAGTTTCGAGGACCTGTTAGGGTTCGACAATGAGCAGTTCTTC. It is translated as CASSFEDLLGFDNEQFF.

The V gene is TRBV6-5, the J gene TRBJ1-2; D possibly corresponds to TRBD1 (5 bases). In germline, CDR1 is MNHEY, CDR2 SVGAGI. Trimming pared 6 bases from V and 6 bases from J, leaving 17 bases between. The CDR3 runs to 14 residues. In DNA form, the CDR3 reads TGTGCCAGCAGCCTTAACACCCAAGGGGATGGCTACACCTTC. This codes for CASSLNTQGDGYTF.

The chain carries TRBV10-3 and TRBJ1-2; the match to TRBD1 covers 7 bases. Germline trimming cut 6 bases from V and 8 bases from J; bases unmatched to any gene: 6. Germline V lookup: CDR1 ENHRY, CDR2 SYGVKD. This CDR3 has 12 residues. The CDR3 loop reads CAIRRDSGGYTF. The CDR3 region has the DNA TGTGCCATCAGACGGGACAGCGGAGGCTACACCTTC.

The gene calls are TRBV6-1 and TRBJ2-5, with D perhaps TRBD1 or TRBD2 (6 bases each). Trimming shortened V by 2 bases and J by 2 bases, and 9 bases separated the two germline ends. Per the germline V gene, CDR1 is MNHNS and CDR2 is SASEGT. The CDR3 covers 14 residues. CDR3 in amino acids: CASSESGAQETQYF. CDR3 DNA: TGTGCCAGCAGTGAATCGGGGGCTCAAGAGACCCAGTACTTC.

The CDR3 loop is CARTGGEDEQYF. The CDR3 coding sequence is TGTGCCAGAACAGGGGGCGAAGACGAGCAGTACTTC. This sequence joins TRBV19 and TRBJ2-7; 9 bases agree with TRBD1. J was trimmed by 5 bases and V by 9 bases; bases with no gene match: 5. In germline, CDR1 is LNHDA, CDR2 SQIVND (reference sequence). The CDR3 sequence is 12 residues long.

The chain combines TRBV10-3 with TRBJ2-1, with TRBD2 identical over 11 bases. CDR1 and CDR2 from the germline V gene are ENHRY and SYGVKD. This CDR3 comprises 15 residues. Trimming cost V 6 bases and J 5 bases; bases outside gene matches: 6. CDR3 amino acids: CAISLLAGENNEQFF. CDR3 nucleotide sequence: TGTGCCATCAGCCTACTAGCGGGAGAGAACAATGAGCAGTTCTTC.

The sample holds a few counts of this clone. The chain couples TRBV12-5 to TRBJ2-7; 13 nucleotides align to TRBD2. Germline CDR1 LGHNT, CDR2 FRNRAP. The CDR3 loop spans 16 amino acids. J lost 8 bases, V lost 1 base, and 8 bases had no gene match. CDR3 sequence reads: CASGLATSGRAFQQYF. CDR3 DNA sequence: TGTGCTAGTGGTTTGGCCACTAGCGGGAGGGCCTTCCAGCAGTACTTC.

CDR3 sequence reads: CASSQVRTGGDGYTF. The CDR3 DNA reads TGTGCCAGCAGCCAAGTGCGAACAGGGGGTGATGGCTACACCTTC. This chain links TRBV4-2 with TRBJ1-2; 8 positions agree with TRBD1. Germline V CDR1 and CDR2: LGHNA, YNFKEQ. J gave up 6 bases and V 1 base, and 7 bases lay outside the gene matches. This CDR3 is built from 15 residues.

The V and J genes are TRBV5-4 and TRBJ1-2, with a tentative D call TRBD1 (5 bases). Trimming pared 0 bases from V and 3 bases from J, leaving 12 bases between. In germline, CDR1 is SGHNT, CDR2 YYREEE (reference sequence). CDR3 length: 15 residues. CDR3: CASSLAQGRDYGYTF. The CDR3, as DNA: TGTGCCAGCAGCTTGGCCCAGGGCAGGGACTATGGCTACACCTTC.

The rearrangement links TRBV27 to TRBJ1-4; the D is unclear. The CDR3 length is 14 residues. Germline loops: CDR1 MNHEY, CDR2 SMNVEV (reference sequence). V lost 5 bases and J 8 bases, leaving 15 bases between the germline ends. CDR3 sequence: CASSPLLVGEKLFF. The CDR3 bases are TGTGCCAGCAGTCCCCTACTGGTAGGGGAAAAACTGTTTTTT. The full variable domain, its missing parts supplied by reference TRBV27 and TRBJ1-4, is EAQVTQNPRYLITVTGKKLTVTCSQNMNHEYMSWYRQDPGLGLRQIYYSMNVEVTDKGDVPEGYKVSRKEKRNFPLILESPSPNQTSLYFCASSPLLVGEKLFFGSGTQLSVL.

V gene TRBV3-1 (or the pseudogene TRBV3-2) combines with J gene TRBJ2-5; D possibly corresponds to TRBD2 (5 bases). CDR1 LGHDT and CDR2 YNNKEL come from the germline V gene (reference sequence). This CDR3 has 14 residues. Deletions cut 1 base from V and 4 bases from J, with 10 bases between. The CDR3 nucleotides read TGTGCCAGCAGCCAAGTTAGAGGGCGAGAGACCCAGTACTTC. Amino acids: CASSQVRGRETQYF.

In this sample, this clone turned up once. The chain couples TRBV5-6 to TRBJ1-5; 12 bases match TRBD1. The V gene's germline CDR1 is SGHDT and CDR2 YYEEEE. Germline trimming cut 2 bases from V and 6 bases from J; bases unmatched to any gene: 12. CDR3 length equals 18 residues. The CDR3 protein is CASSFKGWDRGLGQPQHF. The CDR3 DNA is TGTGCCAGCAGCTTTAAAGGCTGGGACAGGGGGCTAGGTCAGCCCCAGCATTTT.

The chain uses TRBV6-2 or TRBV6-3 and TRBJ2-7; tentatively, D is TRBD1 or TRBD2 (5 bases each). This CDR3 spans 16 amino acids. CDR1 is MNHEY, CDR2 SVGEGT, per germline. Trimming removed 0 bases at V and 0 bases at J, with 12 bases between. CDR3 protein: CASSYSAGDSSYEQYF. In DNA form, the CDR3 reads TGTGCCAGCAGTTACTCCGCGGGTGACAGCTCCTACGAGCAGTACTTC.

This chain connects TRBV18 to TRBJ1-1; D gene uncertain. The CDR3 extends over 15 amino acids. V was shortened by 3 bases and J by 5 bases, with 16 bases between the two germline ends. CDR1 is KGHSH, CDR2 LQKENI, per germline. The CDR3 DNA reads TGTGCCAGCTCACCCGACCTTACTGCCCTGACTGAAGCTTTCTTT. This translates into CASSPDLTALTEAFF.

The chain combines TRBV14 with TRBJ1-2; D unresolved. Deletions cut 4 bases from V and 4 bases from J, with 13 bases between. In germline, CDR1 is SGHDN, CDR2 FVKESK. The CDR3 is made up of 14 amino acids. CDR3 region: CASSPPDGLYGYTF. The DNA of the CDR3 is TGTGCCAGCAGCCCACCGGACGGTCTCTATGGCTACACCTTC.

This clone was detected only once. The gene calls are TRBV4-3 and TRBJ2-3, with a weak D call TRBD2 (6 bases). CDR3 length: 17 residues. Germline assignment: CDR1 LGHNA and CDR2 YSLEER. The V and J ends lost 1 base and 0 bases respectively, with 14 bases between them. For the CDR3, the DNA is TGCGCCAGCAGCCAAGGGACTACTTTCACTAGCACAGATACGCAGTATTTT. It translates to CASSQGTTFTSTDTQYF.

This clone was counted only a few times. The chain recombines TRBV7-9 with TRBJ2-7; TRBD1 aligns across 7 bases. In germline, CDR1 is SEHNR, CDR2 FQNEAQ (reference sequence). Unmatched junction bases numbered 4, after V lost 1 base and J lost 1 base. CDR3 length: 15 amino acids. The CDR3 spells CASSLGTGGSYEQYF. CDR3 sequence (DNA): TGTGCCAGCAGCTTAGGGACAGGAGGATCCTACGAGCAGTACTTC.

The V gene is TRBV28, the J gene TRBJ1-3; D is unclear. CDR1 MDHEN and CDR2 SYDVKM come from the germline V gene. Trimming pared 4 bases from V and 2 bases from J, leaving 12 bases between. The CDR3 extends over 15 amino acids. The CDR3 DNA follows: TGTGCCAGCAGTTCGGTGGAGAGGCCTGGAAACACCATATATTTT. As protein: CASSSVERPGNTIYF.

This chain joins TRBV7-9 and TRBJ2-7; 7 bases fit TRBD1. The trim removed 2 bases at V and 2 bases at J, leaving 6 bases unmatched. The germline gives CDR1 SEHNR, CDR2 FQNEAQ (reference sequence). The CDR3 extends over 15 amino acids. The CDR3 DNA is TGTGCCAGCAGCTTAACGGGACAGAGCACCTACGAGCAGTACTTC. It codes for CASSLTGQSTYEQYF.

This chain uses TRBV28 with TRBJ2-7, with D possibly called TRBD1 or TRBD2 (5 bases each). Trimming took 8 bases from V and 7 from J, leaving 18 bases between them. CDR1 is MDHEN and CDR2 is SYDVKM in the germline V gene. The CDR3 totals 13 residues. As DNA, the CDR3 is TGTGCCAGCCTAAGCATGCCAGGGAGAGAGCAGTACTTC. Translation: CASLSMPGREQYF.